Listed below are T cell receptor beta chains from one sample, sequenced in a study of Graves' ophthalmopathy and Graves' hyperthyroidism. MiXCR, applied by TCRdb to the multiplex PCR reads, yields one record per CDR3 protein. The sample has roughly 600,000 distinct CDR3 sequences; 35% to 40% are singletons. Sequencing was performed on peripheral blood or thyroid tissue (not recorded which). The receptors here all came from an adult man with Graves' hyperthyroidism. CDR3s include the opening cysteine and the closing phenylalanine or tryptophan. A D gene is named only where the DNA matches it firmly. Size tells how often a clone was seen (once, few, many) or the class of an expanded clone, and some rows leave it out.

cdr3_length: 15; v_call: TRBV6-2/TRBV6-3; d_call: TRBD2; j_call: TRBJ2-5; clone_size: many; cdr3_nt: TGTGCCAGCAGTCGGACTAGCGGGGGACGGGGGGCCCAGTACTTC; cdr3_aa: CASSRTSGGRGAQYF
cdr3_length: 13; v_call: TRBV20-1; d_call: NA; j_call: TRBJ1-5; clone_size: NA; cdr3_nt: TGCGGTGCTGGGTGGGAGGTCAATCGGCCCCAGCATTTT; cdr3_aa: CGAGWEVNRPQHF
cdr3_length: 13; v_call: TRBV29-1; d_call: TRBD1; j_call: TRBJ1-2; clone_size: NA; cdr3_nt: TGCAGCGTTGATGGGACAGGGGGCGATGGCTACACCTTC; cdr3_aa: CSVDGTGGDGYTF
cdr3_length: 16; v_call: TRBV7-3; d_call: TRBD2; j_call: TRBJ2-5; clone_size: many; cdr3_nt: TGTGCCAGCAGCCTTACCGGGGCTAGCGGGAGTGAGGCCCAGTACTTC; cdr3_aa: CASSLTGASGSEAQYF
cdr3_length: 14; v_call: TRBV2; d_call: NA; j_call: TRBJ1-1; clone_size: many; cdr3_nt: TGTGCCAGCAGTGATCCCGGGGCCGACACTGAAGCTTTCTTT; cdr3_aa: CASSDPGADTEAFF
cdr3_length: 17; v_call: TRBV29-1; d_call: NA; j_call: TRBJ1-3; clone_size: NA; cdr3_nt: TGCAGCGTTGAAGGTCCTCCCGACGGGACCTCTGGAAACACCATATATTTT; cdr3_aa: CSVEGPPDGTSGNTIYF
cdr3_length: 14; v_call: TRBV5-5; d_call: NA; j_call: TRBJ2-3; clone_size: NA; cdr3_nt: TGTGCCAGCAGCTTGGAAACTATCACAGATACGCAGTATTTT; cdr3_aa: CASSLETITDTQYF
cdr3_length: 15; v_call: TRBV5-1; d_call: TRBD1; j_call: TRBJ1-1; clone_size: few; cdr3_nt: TGCGCCAGCAGCTTGGGAGACAGGGGTGGGACTGAAGCTTTCTTT; cdr3_aa: CASSLGDRGGTEAFF
cdr3_length: 16; v_call: TRBV24-1; d_call: TRBD1; j_call: TRBJ2-7; clone_size: NA; cdr3_nt: TGTGCCACCAGTGATCCGACAGGGATTAGCTCCTACGAGCAGTACTTC; cdr3_aa: CATSDPTGISSYEQYF
cdr3_length: 15; v_call: TRBV27; d_call: NA; j_call: TRBJ1-1; clone_size: NA; cdr3_nt: TGTGCCAGCAGTTCTTATAAGCGCCTGAACACTGAAGCTTTCTTT; cdr3_aa: CASSSYKRLNTEAFF